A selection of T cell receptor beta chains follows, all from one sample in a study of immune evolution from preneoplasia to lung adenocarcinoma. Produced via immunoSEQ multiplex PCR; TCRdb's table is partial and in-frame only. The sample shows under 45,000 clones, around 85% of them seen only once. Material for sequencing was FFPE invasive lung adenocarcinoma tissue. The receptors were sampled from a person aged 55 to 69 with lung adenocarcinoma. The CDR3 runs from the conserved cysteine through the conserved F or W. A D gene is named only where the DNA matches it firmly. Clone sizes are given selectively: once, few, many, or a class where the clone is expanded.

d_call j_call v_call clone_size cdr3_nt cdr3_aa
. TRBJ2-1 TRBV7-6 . TGTGCCAGCTCCGAAGCTACCGGTCACAATGAGCAGTTCTTC CASSEATGHNEQFF
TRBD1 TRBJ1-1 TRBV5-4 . TGTGCCAGCAGTGAAGACAGGGCCACTGAAGCTTTCTTT CASSEDRATEAFF
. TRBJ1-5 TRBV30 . TGTGCCTGGAGTGTAATGGGCTCCAGCAATCAGCCCCAGCATTTT CAWSVMGSSNQPQHF
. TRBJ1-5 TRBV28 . TGTGCCAGCAGGCGACCCCCCCAGCCCCAGCATTTT CASRRPPQPQHF
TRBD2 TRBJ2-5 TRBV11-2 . TGTGCCAGCAGCTCCCTACTAGCGGGGCAAGAGACCCAGTACTTC CASSSLLAGQETQYF
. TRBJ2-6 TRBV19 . TGTGCCAGTAGTGCAGACATTTCTGGGGCCAACGTCCTGACTTTC CASSADISGANVLTF
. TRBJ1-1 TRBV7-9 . TGTGCCAGCAGCTTAAGGGGGGCCAACACTGAAGCTTTCTTT CASSLRGANTEAFF
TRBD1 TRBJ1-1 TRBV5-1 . TGCGCCAGCAGCTCCGGGACAGTCTGGAACACTGAAGCTTTCTTT CASSSGTVWNTEAFF
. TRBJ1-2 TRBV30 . TGTGCCTGGAGTGTCACGAGGGGCTACACCTTC CAWSVTRGYTF
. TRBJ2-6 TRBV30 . TGTGCCTGGAGTGGACAGTCGTCTGGGGCCAACGTCCTGACTTTC CAWSGQSSGANVLTF
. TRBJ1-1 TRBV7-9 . TGTGCCAGCAGCGCTCGGTCAATGGGGCAGCTTGAAGCTTTCTTT CASSARSMGQLEAFF
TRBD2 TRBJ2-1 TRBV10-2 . TGCGCCAGCACTGGGACTAGCGGATACAATGAGCAGTTCTTC CASTGTSGYNEQFF
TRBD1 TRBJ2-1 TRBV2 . TGTGCCAGCAGTGACTCTACAGGGGGGCAGTTCTTC CASSDSTGGQFF
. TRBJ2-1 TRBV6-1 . TGTGCCAGCAGTGAAGGGCACCCCAGTTATCAGTTCTTC CASSEGHPSYQFF
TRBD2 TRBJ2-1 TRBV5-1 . TGCGCCAGCATAGCGGGAGGAAGCTCCTACAATGAGCAGTTCTTC CASIAGGSSYNEQFF
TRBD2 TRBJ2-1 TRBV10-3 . TGTGCCATCAGGGCAGCGGGAGAGAATGAGCAGTTCTTC CAIRAAGENEQFF
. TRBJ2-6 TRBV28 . TGTGCCAGCAGTTTATATGAGGGCCCTGGGGCCAACGTCCTGACTTTC CASSLYEGPGANVLTF
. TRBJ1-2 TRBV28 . TGTGCCAGCAGTCCTCAGGAGTGGGTTGGCTACACCTTC CASSPQEWVGYTF
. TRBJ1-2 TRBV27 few TGTGCCAGCAGCCCTAGGACAGCCGAGGGCTATGGCTACACCTTC CASSPRTAEGYGYTF
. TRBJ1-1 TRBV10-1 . TGCGCCAGCAGTGAAGCCAGGACACTTTGGAACACTGAAGCTTTCTTT CASSEARTLWNTEAFF
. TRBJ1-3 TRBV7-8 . TGTGCCAGCAGCCTACAGGCACACGGAAACACCATATATTTT CASSLQAHGNTIYF
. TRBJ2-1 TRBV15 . TGTGCCACCAGCAGAGATCGTGACGGGGGTGAGCAGTTCTTC CATSRDRDGGEQFF
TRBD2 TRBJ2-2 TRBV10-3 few TGTGCCATCAGTGAGCCGGAGAAGGGCGGGAGGTCCGGGGAGCTGTTTTTT CAISEPEKGGRSGELFF
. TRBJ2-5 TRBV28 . TGTGCCAGCGCGTGGCCAAGGGGGGGACGGCAAGAGACCCAGTACTTC CASAWPRGGRQETQYF
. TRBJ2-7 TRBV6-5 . TGTGCCAGCAGTTATTCGGCCGGATGGCCCTACGAGCAGTACTTC CASSYSAGWPYEQYF
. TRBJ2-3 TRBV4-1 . TGCGCCAGCAGCCAAGGCAGACTAACGGGACGGATCACAGATACGCAGTATTTT CASSQGRLTGRITDTQYF
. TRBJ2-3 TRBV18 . TGTGCCAGCTCACCAGAACAGGGTTTTACAGATACGCAGTATTTT CASSPEQGFTDTQYF
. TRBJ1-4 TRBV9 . TGTGCCAGCAAAGGGACTGAGGCTAATGAAAAACTGTTTTTT CASKGTEANEKLFF